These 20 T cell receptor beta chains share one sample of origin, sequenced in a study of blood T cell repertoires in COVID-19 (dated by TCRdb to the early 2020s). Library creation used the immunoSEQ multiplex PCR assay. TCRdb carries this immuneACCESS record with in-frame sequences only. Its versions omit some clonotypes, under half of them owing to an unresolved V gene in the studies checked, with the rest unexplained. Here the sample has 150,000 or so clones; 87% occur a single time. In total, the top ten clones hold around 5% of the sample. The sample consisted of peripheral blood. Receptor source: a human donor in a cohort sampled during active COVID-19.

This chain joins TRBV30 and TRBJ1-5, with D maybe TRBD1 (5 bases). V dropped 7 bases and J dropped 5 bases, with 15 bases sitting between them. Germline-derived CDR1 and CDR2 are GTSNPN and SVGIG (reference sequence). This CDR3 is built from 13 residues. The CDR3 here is CASGGGMDQPQHF. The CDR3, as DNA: TGTGCCTCCGGTGGGGGGATGGATCAGCCCCAGCATTTT.

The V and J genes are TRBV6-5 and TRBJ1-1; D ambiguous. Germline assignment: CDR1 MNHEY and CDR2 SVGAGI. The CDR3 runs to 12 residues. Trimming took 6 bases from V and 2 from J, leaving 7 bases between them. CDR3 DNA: TGTGCCAGCAGGGCGACAAACACTGAAGCTTTCTTT. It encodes CASRATNTEAFF.

CDR3 DNA sequence: TGTGCCAGCAGTTTGGGGGACAGGCTCTACGAGCAGTACTTC. Translation: CASSLGDRLYEQYF. The V and J genes are TRBV27 and TRBJ2-7; 8 bases fit TRBD1. CDR3 size: 14 residues. The germline gives CDR1 MNHEY, CDR2 SMNVEV (reference sequence). After removal of 3 bases from V and 3 bases from J, the junction contained 4 bases not matched to a gene.

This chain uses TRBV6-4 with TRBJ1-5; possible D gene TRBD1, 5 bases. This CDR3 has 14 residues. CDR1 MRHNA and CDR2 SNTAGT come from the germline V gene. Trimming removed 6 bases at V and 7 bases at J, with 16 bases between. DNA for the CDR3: TGTGCCAGCAGACAAGGGGCCCCACACCAGCCCCAGCATTTT. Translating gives CASRQGAPHQPQHF.

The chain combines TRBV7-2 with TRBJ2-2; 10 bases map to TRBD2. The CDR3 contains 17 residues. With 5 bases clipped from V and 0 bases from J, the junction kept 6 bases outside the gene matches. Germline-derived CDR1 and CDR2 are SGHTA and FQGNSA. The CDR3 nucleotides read TGTGCCAGCAGCGCCCCTAGCGGGGGTGCGAACACCGGGGAGCTGTTTTTT. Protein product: CASSAPSGGANTGELFF.

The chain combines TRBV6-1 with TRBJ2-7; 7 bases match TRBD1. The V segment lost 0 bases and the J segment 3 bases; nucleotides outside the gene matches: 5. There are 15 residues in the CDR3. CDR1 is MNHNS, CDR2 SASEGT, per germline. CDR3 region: CASSEAWDRDYEQYF. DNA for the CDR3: TGTGCCAGCAGTGAAGCCTGGGACAGAGACTACGAGCAGTACTTC.

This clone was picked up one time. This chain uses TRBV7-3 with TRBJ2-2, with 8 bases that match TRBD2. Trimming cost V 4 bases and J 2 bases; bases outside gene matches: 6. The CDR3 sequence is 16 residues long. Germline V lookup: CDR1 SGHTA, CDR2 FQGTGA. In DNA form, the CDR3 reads TGTGCCAGCAGCTCCCAAGCGGGGGCCAACACCGGGGAGCTGTTTTTT. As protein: CASSSQAGANTGELFF.

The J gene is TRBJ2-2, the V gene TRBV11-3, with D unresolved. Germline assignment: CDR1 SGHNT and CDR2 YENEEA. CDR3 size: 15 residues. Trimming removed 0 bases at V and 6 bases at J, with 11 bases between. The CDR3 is CASSLEIGSSGELFF. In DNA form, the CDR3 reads TGTGCCAGCAGCTTAGAAATCGGGTCCTCCGGGGAGCTGTTTTTT. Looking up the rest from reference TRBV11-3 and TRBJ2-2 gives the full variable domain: EAGVVQSPRYKIIEKKQPVAFWCNPISGHNTLYWYLQNLGQGPELLIRYENEEAVDDSQLPKDRFSAERLKGVDSTLKIQPAELGDSAVYLCASSLEIGSSGELFFGEGSRLTVL.

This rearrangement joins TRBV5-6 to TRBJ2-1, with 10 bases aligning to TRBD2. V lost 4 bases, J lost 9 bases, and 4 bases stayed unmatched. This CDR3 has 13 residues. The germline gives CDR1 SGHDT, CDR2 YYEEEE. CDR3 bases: TGTGCCAGCAGCGGGGGGACTAGCGTTGAGCAGTTCTTC. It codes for CASSGGTSVEQFF.

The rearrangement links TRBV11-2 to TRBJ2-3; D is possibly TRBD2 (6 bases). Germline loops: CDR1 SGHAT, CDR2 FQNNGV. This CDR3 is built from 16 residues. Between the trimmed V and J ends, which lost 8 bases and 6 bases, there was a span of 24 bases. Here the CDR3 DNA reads TGTGCCAGCTGTGGAGGGGAGGCCACCTTTCTTGATACGCAGTATTTT. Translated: CASCGGEATFLDTQYF.

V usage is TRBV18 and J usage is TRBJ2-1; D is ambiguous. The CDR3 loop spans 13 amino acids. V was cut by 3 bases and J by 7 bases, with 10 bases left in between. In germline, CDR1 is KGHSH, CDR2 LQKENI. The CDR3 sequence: CASSPGGWNEQFF. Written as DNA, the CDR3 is TGTGCCAGCTCACCCGGCGGCTGGAATGAGCAGTTCTTC.

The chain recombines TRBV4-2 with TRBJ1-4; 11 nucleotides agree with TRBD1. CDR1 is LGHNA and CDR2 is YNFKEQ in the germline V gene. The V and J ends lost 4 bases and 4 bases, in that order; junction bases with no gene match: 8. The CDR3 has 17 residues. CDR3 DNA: TGTGCCAGCAGCCCAGGACAGGGGGCCGAATTTAATGAAAAACTGTTTTTT. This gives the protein CASSPGQGAEFNEKLFF.

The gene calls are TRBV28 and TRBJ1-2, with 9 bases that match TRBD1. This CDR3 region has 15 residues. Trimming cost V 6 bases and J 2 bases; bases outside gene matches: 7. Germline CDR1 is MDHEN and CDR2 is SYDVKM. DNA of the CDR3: TGTGCCAGCAGGACAACCGGGACAGGGAACTATGGCTACACCTTC. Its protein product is CASRTTGTGNYGYTF.

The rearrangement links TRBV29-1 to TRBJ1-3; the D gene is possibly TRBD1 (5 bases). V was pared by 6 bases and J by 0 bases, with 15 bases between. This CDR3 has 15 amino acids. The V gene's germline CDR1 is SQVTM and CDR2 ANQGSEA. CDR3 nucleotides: TGCAGCGTCGACGGCGGGACGCGCTCTGGAAACACCATATATTTT. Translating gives CSVDGGTRSGNTIYF.

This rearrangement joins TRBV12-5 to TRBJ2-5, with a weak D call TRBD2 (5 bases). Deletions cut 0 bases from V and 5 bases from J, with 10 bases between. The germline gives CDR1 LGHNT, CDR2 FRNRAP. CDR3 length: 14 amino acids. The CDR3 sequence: CASGLVEGQETQYF. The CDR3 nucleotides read TGTGCTAGTGGTTTGGTAGAGGGCCAGGAGACCCAGTACTTC.

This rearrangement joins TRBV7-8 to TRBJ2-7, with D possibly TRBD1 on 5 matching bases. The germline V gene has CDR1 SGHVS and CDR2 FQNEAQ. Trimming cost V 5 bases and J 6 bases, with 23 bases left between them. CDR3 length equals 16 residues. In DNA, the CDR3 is TGTGCCAGCAGCGGAAGGACATCCCGGACGGTCTCCGAGCAGTACTTC. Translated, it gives CASSGRTSRTVSEQYF.

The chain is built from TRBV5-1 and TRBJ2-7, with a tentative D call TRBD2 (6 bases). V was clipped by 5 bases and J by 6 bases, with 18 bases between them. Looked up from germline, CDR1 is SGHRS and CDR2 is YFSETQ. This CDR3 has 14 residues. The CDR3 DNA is TGCGCCAGCAGATTGATGCCGGGAGAGTCCGAGCAGTACTTC. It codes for CASRLMPGESEQYF.

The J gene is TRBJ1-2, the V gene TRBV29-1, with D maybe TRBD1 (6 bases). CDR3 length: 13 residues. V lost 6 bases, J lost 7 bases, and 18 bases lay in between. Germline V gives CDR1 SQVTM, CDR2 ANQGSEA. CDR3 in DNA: TGCAGCGTGATACAAGGGGGATTGGGTGGCTACACCTTC. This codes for CSVIQGGLGGYTF.

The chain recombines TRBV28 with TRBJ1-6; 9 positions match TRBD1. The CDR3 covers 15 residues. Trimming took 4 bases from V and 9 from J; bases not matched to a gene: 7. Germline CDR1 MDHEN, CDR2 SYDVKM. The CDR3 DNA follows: TGTGCCAGCAGTTGGGGGGACAGGGAATTTTCACCCCTCCACTTT. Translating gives CASSWGDREFSPLHF.

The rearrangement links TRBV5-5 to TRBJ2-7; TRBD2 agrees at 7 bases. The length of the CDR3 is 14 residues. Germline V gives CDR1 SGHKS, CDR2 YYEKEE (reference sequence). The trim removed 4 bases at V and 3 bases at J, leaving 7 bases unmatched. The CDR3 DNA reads TGTGCCAGCAGCCCGGCCGGGGGGTACTACGAGCAGTACTTC. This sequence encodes CASSPAGGYYEQYF.